The 15 T cell receptor beta chains reported below all come from one sample, sequenced in a study of Graves' ophthalmopathy and Graves' hyperthyroidism. For repertoire sequencing, the TCR beta CDR3 regions were amplified from RNA transcripts. Following a first-round RT-PCR that used HTBI primers, a second-round multiplex PCR was carried out. TCRdb used MiXCR to reprocess the multiplex PCR reads, holding one entry per CDR3 protein. This sample carries a few hundred thousand distinct CDR3 sequences, under 45% of them seen once, and the ten largest clones take roughly 4%. The specimen sequenced was peripheral blood or thyroid tissue (not recorded which). The receptors shown here come from an adult man with Graves' hyperthyroidism.

This clonotype was recorded at least ten times. The rearrangement links TRBV19 to TRBJ2-5; 7 bases fit TRBD1. V lost 9 bases and J lost 7; bases outside the gene matches: 11. CDR1 and CDR2 (germline): LNHDA, SQIVND (reference sequence). The CDR3 length is 13 residues. DNA of the CDR3: TGTGCCAGCGGACAGGAAGGTACCGGGACCCAGTACTTC. Translated, it gives CASGQEGTGTQYF.

This clonotype has more than one count but fewer than ten. DNA of the CDR3: TGTGCCAGCAGTTACTCGACGGGGGCGAAGGGCACTGAAGCTTTCTTT. It encodes CASSYSTGAKGTEAFF. The genes are TRBV6-5 and TRBJ1-1, with a tentative D call TRBD1 (6 bases). The CDR3 is made up of 16 amino acids. Germline V gene data show CDR1 as MNHEY and CDR2 as SVGAGI. Trimming left V 0 bases short and J 4 bases short, with 15 bases between.

Notes on this clonotype: This could be a read error, since a much larger clone is one nucleotide away. The chain couples TRBV10-3 to TRBJ2-1, with D maybe TRBD2 (5 bases). Germline V lookup: CDR1 ENHRY, CDR2 SYGVKD. The CDR3 totals 12 residues. The germline V and J ends were trimmed by 8 bases and 8 bases, with 13 bases remaining between them. The CDR3 bases are TGTGCCATCGGCCGGGATAACGATGAGCAGTTCTTC. It yields the protein CAIGRDNDEQFF.

This clonotype was seen only a few times. The chain is built from TRBV24-1 and TRBJ1-1; D remains unclear. The CDR3 runs 13 residues. CDR1 KGHDR and CDR2 SFDVKD come from the germline V gene. Trimming shortened V by 3 bases and J by 4 bases, and 8 bases separated the two germline ends. The CDR3 DNA is TGTGCCACCAGTGATCTGCTGAGCACTGAAGCTTTCTTT. Amino acid sequence: CATSDLLSTEAFF.

Comment on this clonotype: Because it lacks the conserved phenylalanine or tryptophan at the end, this CDR3 is likely a read error. CDR3 sequence reads: CASHPPGAPEAFL. As DNA, the CDR3 is TGCGCCAGCCACCCCCCAGGGGCACCTGAAGCTTTCCTT. The chain recombines TRBV5-1 with TRBJ1-1; tentatively, D is TRBD1 (6 bases). The CDR3 is 13 amino acids. Trimming left V 7 bases short and J 6 bases short, with 16 bases between. The germline gives CDR1 SGHRS, CDR2 YFSETQ.

The chain recombines TRBV19 with TRBJ1-4; 10 nucleotides agree with TRBD1. Trimming at V came to 6 bases and at J to 10 bases, leaving 14 bases not matched to a gene. The CDR3 consists of 16 residues. CDR1 and CDR2 (germline): LNHDA, SQIVND (reference sequence). CDR3 protein: CASSEHAGTGVRKLFF. CDR3 bases: TGTGCCAGTAGCGAGCATGCCGGGACAGGGGTTCGAAAACTGTTTTTT.

Concerning this clonotype: With a much larger clone just one base away, this may be a read error. The rearrangement uses TRBV20-1 and TRBJ1-1; TRBD1 might be the D (5 bases). Germline CDR1 DFQATT, CDR2 SNEGSKA (reference sequence). This CDR3 contains 15 residues. CDR3 sequence (DNA): TGCAGTGTTAGAGTATATTGGGGGACTCAAACTGAAGCTTTCTTT. Translating gives CSVRVYWGTQTEAFF.

This clonotype was counted at least ten times. The rearrangement joins TRBV20-1 to TRBJ1-4; perhaps TRBD1 as D (5 bases). CDR3 length: 13 residues. Trimming shortened V by 6 bases and J by 3 bases, and 11 bases separated the two germline ends. The germline V gene has CDR1 DFQATT and CDR2 SNEGSKA (reference sequence). The CDR3 DNA reads as TGCAGTGCAGGACGGGGCTCTAATGAAAAACTGTTTTTT. Protein: CSAGRGSNEKLFF.

Here the CDR3 DNA reads TGTGCCAGCAGTGATTCTGGGGGGCAGCCCCAGCATTTT. It codes for CASSDSGGQPQHF. This chain joins TRBV2 and TRBJ1-5; possible D gene TRBD1, 5 bases. V was trimmed by 3 bases and J by 7 bases, leaving 10 bases between them. Germline V gene sequence: CDR1 SNHLY, CDR2 FYNNEI. The CDR3 runs 13 residues.

This chain uses TRBV6-5 with TRBJ2-2, with 7 bases fitting TRBD1. Per the germline V gene, CDR1 is MNHEY and CDR2 is SVGAGI. This CDR3 has 17 residues. Losses at the gene ends were 0 bases for V and 4 bases for J; bases not matched to a gene: 8. The CDR3 loop is CASSYSFPDRATGELFF. Written as DNA, the CDR3 is TGTGCCAGCAGTTACTCGTTCCCCGACAGGGCCACCGGGGAGCTGTTTTTT.

This clonotype was counted ten times or more. The genes are TRBV2 and TRBJ1-5; D uncertain. Trimming cost V 2 bases and J 5 bases, with 7 bases left between them. The CDR3 extends over 13 amino acids. Per the germline V gene, CDR1 is SNHLY and CDR2 is FYNNEI. The CDR3 sequence: CASSEKGDQPQHF. Written as DNA, the CDR3 is TGTGCCAGCAGTGAAAAAGGCGATCAGCCCCAGCATTTT.

This clonotype occurred a few times. The chain uses TRBV12-3 or TRBV12-4 and TRBJ1-5; D unresolved. Between the trimmed V and J ends, which lost 3 bases and 0 bases, there was a span of 9 bases. This CDR3 comprises 15 residues. CDR3 sequence: CASSFGRSSNQPQHF. CDR3 DNA sequence: TGTGCCAGCAGTTTCGGGAGGAGTAGCAATCAGCCCCAGCATTTT.

The chain has TRBV29-1 and TRBJ2-2; a possible D gene is TRBD2 (5 bases). V was clipped by 6 bases and J by 7 bases, with 15 bases between them. From germline, CDR1 is SQVTM and CDR2 ANQGSEA. This CDR3 is built from 13 residues. CDR3 loop: CSVDPLTSGELFF. The DNA for the CDR3 is TGCAGCGTCGACCCTCTCACTAGCGGGGAGCTGTTTTTT.

This clonotype was seen a few times. V and J are TRBV7-2 and TRBJ1-4; a possible D gene is TRBD1 (6 bases). The CDR3 sequence is 16 residues long. V was clipped by 1 base and J by 0 bases, with 9 bases between them. Germline V gene lookup returns CDR1 SGHTA and CDR2 FQGNSA. The CDR3 DNA reads TGTGCCAGCAGCTTAGACAGGGACACAACTAATGAAAAACTGTTTTTT. Protein sequence: CASSLDRDTTNEKLFF.

This clonotype is a singleton in its sample. The chain carries TRBV12-3 or TRBV12-4 and TRBJ2-1; 7 bases are a match to TRBD2. The V and J ends lost 5 bases and 2 bases, in that order; junction bases with no gene match: 6. CDR3 length: 15 amino acids. CDR3 sequence reads: CASSPQRGPYNEQFF. Here the CDR3 DNA reads TGTGCCAGCAGTCCCCAGCGGGGTCCCTACAATGAGCAGTTCTTC.